The rows below give T cell receptor beta chains drawn from one sample of a study of CD8+CD57+ T cells in acquired aplastic anemia. TCRdb passed the reads through MiXCR, listing each CDR3 protein once. The sample holds approximately 120,000 distinct CDR3 sequences, approximately 41% seen once. Sequenced sample: sorted CD4+, CD8+, or CD8+CD57+ T cells (not recorded which) from PBMCs. The receptors were gathered from a human donor with aplastic anemia. CDR3s include the opening cysteine and the closing phenylalanine or tryptophan.

V gene	J gene	CDR3 protein
TRBV2	TRBJ2-3	CASSGDGGLGDTQYF
TRBV6-1	TRBJ2-5	CASSELGFQETQYF
TRBV7-2	TRBJ2-3	CASSQNRGSTDTQYF
TRBV20-1	TRBJ1-5	CSARTGDQPQHF
TRBV5-5	TRBJ2-1	CASSPPRSEQFF
TRBV7-8	TRBJ2-7	CASSFEGTGPYEQYF
TRBV20-1	TRBJ2-3	CSAPGTSTDTQYF
TRBV19	TRBJ1-4	CASSIEGKKLFF
TRBV5-1	TRBJ1-4	CASSLSSGTNEKLFF
TRBV7-9	TRBJ1-2	CASSSPQGTGGYTF
TRBV10-2	TRBJ2-1	CASSGGTNEQFF
TRBV29-1	TRBJ2-1	CSVATVRSYEQFF
TRBV6-5	TRBJ1-1	CASSYSFPGGTEAFF
TRBV12-3/TRBV12-4	TRBJ1-3	CASSLGTGSRNTIYF
TRBV6-5	TRBJ1-1	CASIRTGANTEAFF
TRBV19	TRBJ1-1	CASSIQGRSTEAFF
TRBV5-6	TRBJ2-1	CASSWRAPRNEQFF
TRBV20-1	TRBJ1-2	CSARSIRGWGYGYTF
TRBV6-2/TRBV6-3	TRBJ2-7	CASSYSWKGTEQYF
TRBV15	TRBJ1-5	CATSRVQEDNQPQHF
TRBV5-4	TRBJ2-1	CASSLSGTSGGEQFF
TRBV11-1	TRBJ2-2	CASSLSNVPNTGELFF
TRBV7-2	TRBJ2-1	CASSTQSNEQFF
TRBV11-1	TRBJ2-3	CASSWRGTSGGIDTQYF
TRBV11-2	TRBJ2-1	CASSLGGYVNEQFF
TRBV11-2	TRBJ1-2	CASSPAMGREGKGYTF
TRBV24-1	TRBJ2-5	CATSDPPAGGQETQYF
TRBV7-9	TRBJ1-5	CASSVGAGNQPQHF
TRBV7-2	TRBJ2-3	CASSFKKDTQYF
TRBV28	TRBJ1-4	CASSSNLGRGTNEKLFF
TRBV4-2	TRBJ2-5	CASSQGDRETQYF
TRBV7-2	TRBJ2-7	CASSLGVGPYEQYF
TRBV2	TRBJ2-7	CASRLGQGLYEQYF
TRBV29-1	TRBJ1-2	CSSRQTGLGYTF
TRBV7-7	TRBJ1-2	CASGQGDYGYTF
TRBV6-2/TRBV6-3	TRBJ2-7	CASSYEPGWYEQYF
TRBV7-8	TRBJ1-2	CASSPSRGGASYGYTF
TRBV28	TRBJ2-7	CASSSSGTVYEQYF
TRBV15	TRBJ2-3	CATSREELASDTQYF
TRBV7-6	TRBJ2-5	CASSFKVGGGRETQYF
TRBV9	TRBJ2-1	CASSRGENEQFF
TRBV7-6	TRBJ2-1	CASSLYREEWFF
TRBV5-8	TRBJ1-4	CASSLGQGVEGKLFF
TRBV10-1	TRBJ1-3	CASSTGNSGNTIYF
TRBV15	TRBJ1-4	CATSHSRGTNEKLFF
TRBV5-4	TRBJ2-5	CASSSGQLGETQYF
TRBV18	TRBJ1-1	CASSPRGAGTEAFF
TRBV5-1	TRBJ1-2	CASSFGSGTRSYGYTF
TRBV27	TRBJ1-1	CASSFGEGFMNTEAFF
TRBV6-2/TRBV6-3	TRBJ2-1	CASSYQLGVSSYNEQFF
TRBV10-3	TRBJ2-1	CAIRQGSMWNEQFF
TRBV19	TRBJ1-2	CASSSQGAYGYTF
TRBV3-1	TRBJ2-3	CASSRRQGRDTQYF
TRBV29-1	TRBJ1-3	CSVADRSSGNTIYF